These T cell receptor beta chains were read from a single sample in a study of graft-versus-host responses after intestinal transplantation. No cognate antigen is known for these TCRs. Profiling relied on immunoSEQ multiplex PCR, and the TCRdb table lists in-frame clones only, not all of them. This sample has 100,000 to 120,000 clones; 80% to 95% occur once, and the top ten carry 0.4% to 0.55%. The source was unstimulated CD8+ T cells sorted from spleen or lymph node cells, collected before intestinal transplant. Receptors originate from a human donor who received an intestinal transplant. Both conserved end residues are part of each CDR3. D genes are given only for firm matches. Size values are once, few and many counts, or a class for expanded clones, and some rows have none.

TRBD2 . TRBJ2-1 TRBV27 TGTGCCAGCAGTTTAGAGGGGAGGGCCTCTTCCAATGAGCAGTTCTTC CASSLEGRASSNEQFF
. . TRBJ2-5 TRBV4-1 TGCGCCAGCAGCCAAGAGACAGGGAGGGAGACCCAGTACTTC CASSQETGRETQYF
. . TRBJ1-3 TRBV6-5 TGTGCCAGCAGTTACGACGGCAGCTCTGGAAACACCATATATTTT CASSYDGSSGNTIYF
. few TRBJ2-7 TRBV6-1 TGTGCCAGCAGTGAAGGATGGACAAGGACTTTCCCCTACGAGCAGTACTTC CASSEGWTRTFPYEQYF
. . TRBJ2-7 TRBV4-1 TGCGCCAGCAGCCCGCAACAGGGTGGCTACGAGCAGTACTTC CASSPQQGGYEQYF
. . TRBJ2-7 TRBV9 TGTGCCAGCAGCCCCCGGGCTATGACCTACGAGCAGTACTTC CASSPRAMTYEQYF
TRBD1 . TRBJ2-7 TRBV5-1 TGCGCCAGCAGTAGGACAGGGGCCTACGAGCAGTACTTC CASSRTGAYEQYF
. . TRBJ2-2 TRBV9 TGTGCCAGCAGCGTAGTTGGGGGGTTGGCCGGGGAGCTGTTTTTT CASSVVGGLAGELFF
. once TRBJ1-2 TRBV9 TGTGCCAGCAGCGTAGGGGGTCAGTATGGCTACACCTTC CASSVGGQYGYTF
. . TRBJ2-6 TRBV27 TGTGCCAGCGCCCTAAGGTCCTCTGGGGCCAACGTCCTGACTTTC CASALRSSGANVLTF
. . TRBJ2-3 TRBV9 TGTGCCAGCAGCGTAGGCAGCGGCCCGCAGTATTTT CASSVGSGPQYF
. . TRBJ1-5 TRBV7-8 TGTGCCAGCACCGCGCAAAATCAGCCCCAGCATTTT CASTAQNQPQHF
. . TRBJ2-7 TRBV19 TGTGCCAGTAGCCATGGGGCTGGAAACTCCTACGAGCAGTACTTC CASSHGAGNSYEQYF
TRBD2 . TRBJ2-1 TRBV7-8 TGTGCCAGCAGCTTAGCCGGGACTAGCGTCAGTGGTGAGCAGTTCTTC CASSLAGTSVSGEQFF
TRBD1 . TRBJ1-2 TRBV28 TGTGCCAGCAATGGAGGGGGCGGTAATGGCTACACCTTC CASNGGGGNGYTF
. . TRBJ2-2 TRBV11-2 TGTGCCAGCAGTCCAGGTGGTATTGTAGCCGGGGAGCTGTTTTTT CASSPGGIVAGELFF
TRBD1 . TRBJ2-1 TRBV2 TGTGCCAGCGCTGAGACAGGGGAAGTAGTTGGGACCTACAATGAGCAGTTCTTC CASAETGEVVGTYNEQFF
. . TRBJ1-2 TRBV9 TGTGCCAGCAGCATCAGCTCAATAGGGAAGGATGGCTACACCTTC CASSISSIGKDGYTF
. . TRBJ2-6 TRBV28 TGTGCCAGCAGTTTAGGGGCCAACGTCCTGACTTTC CASSLGANVLTF
. . TRBJ2-7 TRBV19 TGTGCCAGTAGTATAATTGGCAGCTCCTACGAGCAGTACTTC CASSIIGSSYEQYF
. . TRBJ2-1 TRBV4-1 TGCGCCAGCAGCCAAGGCCCCGACTACAATGAGCAGTTCTTC CASSQGPDYNEQFF
TRBD1 . TRBJ2-4 TRBV2 TGTGCCAGCAAAGGGGGCCTGAACATTCAGTACTTC CASKGGLNIQYF
TRBD2 . TRBJ2-2 TRBV9 TGTGCCAGCAGCGATTCACTAGCGGGAGGGCCCGGGGAGCTGTTTTTT CASSDSLAGGPGELFF
. . TRBJ2-3 TRBV7-7 TGTGCTAGCAGCTCCATGCCGACAGATACGCAGTATTTT CASSSMPTDTQYF
TRBD1 . TRBJ1-1 TRBV7-6 TGTGCCAGCAGCCCCTCAGGGGGTCTCACTGAAGCTTTCTTT CASSPSGGLTEAFF
. . TRBJ1-1 TRBV27 TGTGCCAGCAGTGAAGGACCTGCGCGTCAAGCTTTCTTT CASSEGPARQAFF
. . TRBJ2-7 TRBV11-2 TGTGCCAGCAGCTTAGGCGAGCAGTACTTC CASSLGEQYF
. . TRBJ1-1 TRBV6-1 TGTGCCAGCAGCCAGTACACTGAAGCTTTCTTT CASSQYTEAFF
. . TRBJ1-2 TRBV7-9 TGTGCCAGCAGCGATAGCGGGGTGGAGGGCTACACCTTC CASSDSGVEGYTF
. . TRBJ2-1 TRBV7-9 TGTGCCAGCAGCCCATCCTACTCGAGTCGGCAGTTCTTC CASSPSYSSRQFF
. . TRBJ2-1 TRBV25-1 TGTGCCAGACCGGATAGCGGTGAGCAGTTCTTC CARPDSGEQFF
. . TRBJ1-5 TRBV7-9 TGTGCCAGCAGCCCGGGGGTTGGGGTCAATCAGCCCCAGCATTTT CASSPGVGVNQPQHF
. . TRBJ2-5 TRBV6-5 TGTGCCAGCAGTTACTCGCGTTCGGAGACCCAGTACTTC CASSYSRSETQYF
TRBD2 . TRBJ2-1 TRBV27 TGTGCCAGCAGCCTAGCGGGTCCCTACAATGAGCAGTTCTTC CASSLAGPYNEQFF
. . TRBJ2-1 TRBV7-3 TGTGCCAGCAGCTTTTCCGGGACTGAGCAGTTCTTC CASSFSGTEQFF